This is a list of T cell receptor beta chains from one sample in a study of identical twins. TCRdb analysed the 5' RACE reads with MiXCR anew, one entry per CDR3 protein. The sample lists roughly 260,000 distinct CDR3 sequences, approximately 7.8% occurring once. This sample also appeared in a second study, on yellow fever vaccine responses in identical twins.

The sample comprised CD8+ T cells sorted from blood. The source of these receptors is a woman younger than 35 in good health. Each CDR3 is given with its conserved first and last residue. The D gene is left open where the match is weak. Clone size is shown for a subset of rows, as once, few, many or a class of expanded clone.

d_call: -
j_call: TRBJ2-7
v_call: TRBV2
clone_size: many
cdr3_aa: CASSGDEQYF
cdr3_nt: TGTGCCAGCAGTGGAGACGAGCAGTACTTC

d_call: -
j_call: TRBJ2-7
v_call: TRBV11-3
clone_size: few
cdr3_aa: CASSSAAGSSYEQYF
cdr3_nt: TGTGCCAGCAGCTCTGCCGCAGGGTCTTCCTACGAGCAGTACTTC

d_call: -
j_call: TRBJ2-5
v_call: TRBV12-3/TRBV12-4
clone_size: few
cdr3_aa: CASSLLWGETQYF
cdr3_nt: TGTGCCAGCAGTTTACTTTGGGGAGAGACCCAGTACTTC

d_call: -
j_call: TRBJ2-1
v_call: TRBV11-2
clone_size: -
cdr3_aa: CASSLGGVVGEQFF
cdr3_nt: TGTGCCAGCAGCTTAGGTGGTGTGGTGGGTGAGCAGTTCTTC

d_call: TRBD2
j_call: TRBJ2-2
v_call: TRBV9
clone_size: -
cdr3_aa: CASSVMGGGANTGELFF
cdr3_nt: TGTGCCAGCAGCGTAATGGGCGGGGGAGCGAACACCGGGGAGCTGTTTTTT

d_call: -
j_call: TRBJ2-3
v_call: TRBV12-3/TRBV12-4
clone_size: many
cdr3_aa: CASSSWPTDTQYF
cdr3_nt: TGTGCCAGCAGTTCCTGGCCCACAGATACGCAGTATTTT

d_call: TRBD2
j_call: TRBJ2-5
v_call: TRBV7-9
clone_size: many
cdr3_aa: CASSTKGLAEETQYF
cdr3_nt: TGTGCCAGCAGCACAAAGGGACTAGCCGAAGAGACCCAGTACTTC

d_call: -
j_call: TRBJ1-4
v_call: TRBV27
clone_size: few
cdr3_aa: CASSLSPGVGEKLFF
cdr3_nt: TGTGCCAGCAGTTTATCCCCAGGGGTGGGAGAAAAACTGTTTTTT

d_call: -
j_call: TRBJ2-2
v_call: TRBV20-1
clone_size: many
cdr3_aa: CSARDLRGLTGELFF
cdr3_nt: TGCAGTGCTAGAGATCTTCGGGGTCTCACCGGGGAGCTGTTTTTT

d_call: -
j_call: TRBJ2-1
v_call: TRBV29-1
clone_size: many
cdr3_aa: CSVENRERFF
cdr3_nt: TGCAGCGTTGAGAACAGGGAACGGTTCTTC

d_call: -
j_call: TRBJ1-1
v_call: TRBV20-1
clone_size: few
cdr3_aa: CSAPTAGEAFF
cdr3_nt: TGCAGTGCCCCTACGGCGGGAGAAGCTTTCTTT

d_call: TRBD1
j_call: TRBJ2-1
v_call: TRBV24-1
clone_size: few
cdr3_aa: CATSGQGKSTGIYNEQFF
cdr3_nt: TGTGCCACCAGTGGACAGGGAAAAAGTACGGGAATTTACAATGAGCAGTTCTTC

d_call: TRBD2
j_call: TRBJ2-1
v_call: TRBV5-1
clone_size: many
cdr3_aa: CASSSTSGANNEQFF
cdr3_nt: TGCGCCAGCAGCTCCACTAGCGGGGCTAACAATGAGCAGTTCTTC

d_call: -
j_call: TRBJ2-3
v_call: TRBV6-5
clone_size: many
cdr3_aa: CASSYGYRDTDTQYF
cdr3_nt: TGTGCCAGCAGTTACGGGTACAGAGACACAGATACGCAGTATTTT

d_call: -
j_call: TRBJ2-1
v_call: TRBV9
clone_size: many
cdr3_aa: CASSPEVAGSYNEQFF
cdr3_nt: TGTGCCAGCAGCCCCGAGGTAGCCGGGTCCTACAATGAGCAGTTCTTC

d_call: -
j_call: TRBJ2-5
v_call: TRBV10-3
clone_size: -
cdr3_aa: CAISESADYRETQYF
cdr3_nt: TGTGCCATCAGTGAGTCGGCCGACTACCGGGAGACCCAGTACTTC

d_call: -
j_call: TRBJ2-7
v_call: TRBV12-3/TRBV12-4
clone_size: many
cdr3_aa: CASSLLGGGLSPYEQYF
cdr3_nt: TGTGCCAGCAGTTTACTGGGGGGAGGCCTCTCTCCCTACGAGCAGTACTTC

d_call: TRBD1
j_call: TRBJ1-1
v_call: TRBV5-1
clone_size: -
cdr3_aa: CASSASGGVTEAFF
cdr3_nt: TGCGCCAGCAGCGCCTCAGGGGGTGTTACTGAAGCTTTCTTT